A selection of T cell receptor beta chains follows, all from one sample in a study of blood T cell repertoires in COVID-19. Sequencing was performed with immunoSEQ multiplex PCR; in TCRdb, only in-frame clones are kept and a portion is missing. The top ten clones hold around 2.7% of a sample with about 200,000 clones, 70% to 90% of them seen once. Sequencing input: peripheral blood. The receptors were gathered from a man between 60 and 70 years old with acute or convalescent COVID-19. CDR3s include the opening cysteine and the closing phenylalanine or tryptophan. A D gene is named only where the DNA matches it firmly. Rows may omit the clone size; those that give it use once, few, many or a size class.

TGTGCCAGCAGCGTTAGCGGGGGGGCGGCAGGGACGCAGTATTTT | CASSVSGGAAGTQYF | TRBD2 | TRBJ2-3 | TRBV7-2 | NA
TGTGCCAGCAGTGAAAATCCAGGAACCAACACTGAAGCTTTCTTT | CASSENPGTNTEAFF | NA | TRBJ1-1 | TRBV6-1 | NA
TGCGCCAGCAGCCGATCGGGGGTCTCCTACAATGAGCAGTTCTTC | CASSRSGVSYNEQFF | NA | TRBJ2-1 | TRBV5-1 | NA
TGTGCCAGCAGCCCGCGGACAGGGAACACCAATGAGCAGTTCTTC | CASSPRTGNTNEQFF | TRBD1 | TRBJ2-1 | TRBV7-9 | few
TGTGCCAGCAGCTCAGAAGTTTTGAACACTGAAGCTTTCTTT | CASSSEVLNTEAFF | NA | TRBJ1-1 | TRBV5-4 | NA
TGCGCCAGCAGTGAGTCTGGCGGGGGGACGAATGAGCAGTTCTTC | CASSESGGGTNEQFF | TRBD2 | TRBJ2-1 | TRBV10-1 | NA
TGTGCCAGCTCACCCATGCGCGGGGGCCAAAGCACAGATACGCAGTATTTT | CASSPMRGGQSTDTQYF | NA | TRBJ2-3 | TRBV18 | NA
TGTGCCAGCAGTTATTCCCGGAGTAATGAAGCTTTCTTT | CASSYSRSNEAFF | NA | TRBJ1-1 | TRBV6-5 | NA
TGTGCCAGCAGCTTAGCCGTCGGAGGGCCGAGATCACCCCTCCACTTT | CASSLAVGGPRSPLHF | NA | TRBJ1-6 | TRBV11-2 | NA
TGTGCCAGCAGTGAGGGGTGGACAGGGATGGGAAGGGAGACCCAGTACTTC | CASSEGWTGMGRETQYF | TRBD1 | TRBJ2-5 | TRBV9 | NA
TGTGCCACCAGTGACCCCGGACAGGGGAGGAACAATGAGCAGTTCTTC | CATSDPGQGRNNEQFF | TRBD1 | TRBJ2-1 | TRBV24-1 | NA